The entry below describes one T cell receptor (beta chain). The antigen remains unidentified. The sample comes from a study of early T cells in non-severe SARS-CoV-2 infection. Broader study findings: A preference for anti-spike CD8 responses marked VDJdb matching, which missed private and CD4 specificities.

TCRdb fed the 5' RACE reads into MiXCR, producing one record per CDR3 protein. The sample gives about 97,000 distinct CDR3 sequences, around 10% of which show up once; 4.7% is in the top ten. Trimming took 5 bases from V and 1 from J, leaving 14 bases between them. The V gene's germline CDR1 is SGHTA and CDR2 FQGNSA. The CDR3 length is 16 residues. This sample comprised whole blood, obtained at baseline. This chain connects TRBV7-2 to TRBJ2-2, with a tentative D call TRBD1 (6 bases). The sequence was collected from an adult who was a healthcare worker with PCR-confirmed SARS-CoV-2 infection or an uninfected control (not recorded which). The chain's CDR3 is CASSRGVTGNTGELFF. For the CDR3, the DNA is TGTGCCAGCAGCAGGGGCGTGACAGGGAACACCGGGGAGCTGTTTTTT.